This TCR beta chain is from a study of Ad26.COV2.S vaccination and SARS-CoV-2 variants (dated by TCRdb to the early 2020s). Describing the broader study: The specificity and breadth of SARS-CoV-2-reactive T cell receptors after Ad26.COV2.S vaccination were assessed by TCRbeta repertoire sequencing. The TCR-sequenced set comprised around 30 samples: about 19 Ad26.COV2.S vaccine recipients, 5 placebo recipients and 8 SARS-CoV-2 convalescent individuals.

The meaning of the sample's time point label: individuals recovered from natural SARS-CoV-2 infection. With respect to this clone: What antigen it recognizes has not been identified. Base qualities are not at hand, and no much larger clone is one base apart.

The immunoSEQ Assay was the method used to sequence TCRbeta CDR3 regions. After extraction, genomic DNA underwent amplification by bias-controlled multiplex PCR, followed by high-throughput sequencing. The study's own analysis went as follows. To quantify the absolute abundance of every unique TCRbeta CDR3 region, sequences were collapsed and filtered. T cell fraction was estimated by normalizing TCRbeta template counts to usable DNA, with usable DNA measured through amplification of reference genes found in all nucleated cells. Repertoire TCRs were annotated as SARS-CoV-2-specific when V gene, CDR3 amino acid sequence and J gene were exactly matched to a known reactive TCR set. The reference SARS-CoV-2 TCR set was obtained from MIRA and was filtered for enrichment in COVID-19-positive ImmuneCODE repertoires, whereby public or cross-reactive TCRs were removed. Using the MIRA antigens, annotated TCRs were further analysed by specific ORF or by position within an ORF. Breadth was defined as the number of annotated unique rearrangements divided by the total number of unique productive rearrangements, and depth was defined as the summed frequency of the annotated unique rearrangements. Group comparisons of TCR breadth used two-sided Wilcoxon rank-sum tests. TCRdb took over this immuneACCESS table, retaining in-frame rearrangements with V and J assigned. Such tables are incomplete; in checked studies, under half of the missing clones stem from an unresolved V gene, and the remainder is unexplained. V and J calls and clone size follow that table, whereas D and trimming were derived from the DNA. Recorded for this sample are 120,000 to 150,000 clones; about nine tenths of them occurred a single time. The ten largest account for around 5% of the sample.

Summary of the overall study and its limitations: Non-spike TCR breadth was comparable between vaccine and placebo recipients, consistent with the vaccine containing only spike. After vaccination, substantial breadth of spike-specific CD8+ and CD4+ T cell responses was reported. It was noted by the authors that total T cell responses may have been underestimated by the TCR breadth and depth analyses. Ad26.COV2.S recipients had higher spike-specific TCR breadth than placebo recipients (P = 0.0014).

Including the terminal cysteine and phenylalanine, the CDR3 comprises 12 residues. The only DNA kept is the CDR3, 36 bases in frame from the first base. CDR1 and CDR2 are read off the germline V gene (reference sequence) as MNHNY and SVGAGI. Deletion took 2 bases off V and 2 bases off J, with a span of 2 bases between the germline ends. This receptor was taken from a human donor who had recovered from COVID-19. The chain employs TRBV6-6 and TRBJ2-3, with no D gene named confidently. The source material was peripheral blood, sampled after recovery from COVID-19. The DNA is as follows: TGTGCCAGCAGTTACACCACAGATACGCAGTATTTT. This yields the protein CASSYTTDTQYF.